Listed below are T cell receptor beta chains from one sample, sequenced in a study of CD4+ T cells in melanoma. The table came from immunoSEQ multiplex PCR; TCRdb's copy has only in-frame clones and leaves some out. The sample carries 20,000 to 25,000 clones, about three quarters recorded once. The receptors here all came from a human donor with melanoma. Each CDR3 is given with its conserved first and last residue. D genes are given only for firm matches. Rows give clone size only sometimes, using once, few, many, or a class for an expanded clone.

.	TRBV9	TRBJ2-1	.	CASSVGGAIGYNEQFF	TGTGCCAGCAGCGTAGGGGGGGCGATCGGGTACAATGAGCAGTTCTTC
TRBD1	TRBV12-5	TRBJ2-7	.	CASGLGQGGGYEQYF	TGTGCTAGTGGATTAGGACAGGGTGGGGGCTACGAGCAGTACTTC
TRBD1	TRBV5-1	TRBJ2-5	.	CASSFRDRVAETQYF	TGCGCCAGCAGCTTCCGGGACAGGGTTGCAGAGACCCAGTACTTC
.	TRBV6-1	TRBJ1-2	once	CASSPNYGYTF	TGTGCCAGCAGCCCCAACTATGGCTACACCTTC
.	TRBV15	TRBJ2-1	.	CATSGAIWTHSYNEQFF	TGTGCCACCAGCGGGGCTATCTGGACACACTCCTACAATGAGCAGTTCTTC
TRBD2	TRBV4-2	TRBJ2-3	.	CASSRSSAGGLSDTQYF	TGTGCCAGCAGCCGATCCTCAGCGGGGGGCCTGTCGGATACGCAGTATTTT
TRBD1	TRBV5-6	TRBJ1-6	.	CASSFRGQYNSPLHF	TGTGCCAGCAGCTTCAGGGGACAGTATAATTCACCCCTCCACTTT
.	TRBV9	TRBJ2-2	.	CASSNVGELFF	TGTGCCAGCAGCAACGTTGGGGAGCTGTTTTTT
TRBD1	TRBV5-4	TRBJ1-4	.	CASSSKDRFNEKLFF	TGTGCCAGCAGCTCAAAGGACAGGTTTAATGAAAAACTGTTTTTT
.	TRBV30	TRBJ1-2	.	CAWSQGPTVSYTF	TGTGCCTGGTCTCAGGGACCGACGGTTAGCTACACCTTC
.	TRBV7-3	TRBJ2-3	.	CASASGDTQYF	TGTGCCAGCGCTTCAGGAGATACGCAGTATTTT
TRBD2	TRBV9	TRBJ2-3	.	CASSVHVAGGTDTQYF	TGTGCCAGCAGCGTACACGTAGCGGGGGGGACAGATACGCAGTATTTT
TRBD1	TRBV5-1	TRBJ2-2	few	CASSFLETGISNTGELFF	TGCGCCAGCAGCTTTCTTGAGACAGGGATATCGAACACCGGGGAGCTGTTTTTT
.	TRBV18	TRBJ1-2	.	CASSPRGSPSNHYGYTF	TGTGCCAGCTCACCAAGGGGCAGTCCCTCTAACCACTATGGCTACACCTTC